This T cell receptor (beta chain) is drawn from a study of radiation and T cells in renal cell carcinoma (dated by TCRdb to the early 2020s). Regarding the study in general: TCR beta sequencing covered approximately 50 samples in total, comprising around 25 tumors and around 27 peripheral blood samples. The final blood draw took place at 4 weeks after radiation, the same time as nephrectomy. A total of 3.5 million to 4.5 million unique CDR3 nucleotide sequences, encoding 2.5 million to 3 million unique CDR3 amino acid sequences, were found across all 50 or so samples. The paper's findings and limits, for the study overall: Top tumor clonotypes rose in blood from baseline to 2 weeks post-radiation, then contracted by 4 weeks, suggesting transient expansion of tumor-resident clones. With a single-armed trial design, the study had no way to address how radiation dose or scheduling affects the TCR repertoire. Blood repertoire dynamics were not followed beyond 4 weeks after treatment. Because pretreatment tumor biopsies were not available, the baseline intratumoral presence of clonotypes could not be determined.

The time point tag for this specimen amounts to: blood 4 weeks post-SBRT, at nephrectomy. The sample's treatment or condition label, in plain terms: 15 Gy SBRT to primary tumor, nephrectomy 4 weeks later. The samples were obtained from a clinical trial, where primary renal cell carcinomas were treated with 15 Gy stereotactic body radiation therapy and then removed by nephrectomy 4 weeks afterward. To follow tumor-enriched clonotypes, serial peripheral blood was collected from radiation-treated patients at baseline and at 2 weeks and 4 weeks after SBRT. All patients had renal cell carcinoma with clear cell pathology. The QIAamp DNA Blood Mini Kit (Qiagen) was used to prepare genomic DNA for TCR sequencing. The analyses included just those samples that passed every quality control check. Note on this clone: The antigen it recognizes is unknown. One base away there is no much larger clone; base qualities are not given.

The CDR3, cysteine through phenylalanine, is 14 amino acids long. Left in the record is the CDR3 DNA by itself, 42 bases read in frame from the first base. Deletion took 4 bases off V and 5 bases off J, with a span of 15 bases between the germline ends. Looking up the germline V gene yields CDR1 SGDLS and CDR2 YYNGEE. TCR beta libraries were generated from genomic DNA with the immunoSEQ kit, following the manufacturer's recommendations. Library preparation used a first multiplex PCR with proprietary primers, then a second PCR adding unique barcodes, with bead cleanups after each round. Each sample batch included a kit-provided positive control reaction and a negative control reaction. The final libraries underwent checking on an Agilent 4200 TapeStation D1000 ScreenTape, volumetric pooling, and quantification by qPCR. An Illumina NextSeq500 fitted with a MidOutput 150-cycle cartridge performed the sequencing, running 156 Read1 cycles and 15 Index1 cycles with the kit's custom primers. The pooled library was loaded at roughly 0.96 pM, with a roughly 20% PhiX control spiked in. Per the source publication's procedure: Vendor-processed data were analyzed in R, with a clonotype defined as all T cells sharing the same CDR3 nucleotide sequence. In the clone abundance analyses, frequencies in each sample were normalized to that sample's 10,000 most abundant clones. Public T cell clones, which averaged fewer than five per sample, were removed prior to analysis. Tumor-enriched and baseline blood-enriched clonotypes were defined by at least a 32-fold difference in abundance between compartments. A beta-binomial differential abundance model was used to identify clonotypes that were expanded or contracted between blood time points. Similarity between tumor and blood repertoires was quantified using the Baroni-Urbani and Buser coefficient, and groups were compared with two-tailed Wilcoxon tests in R. TCRdb took over this immuneACCESS table, retaining in-frame rearrangements with V and J assigned. Such tables are incomplete; in checked studies, under half of the missing clones stem from an unresolved V gene, and the remainder is unexplained. The DNA gave D and trimming, while V, J and clone size come from that table. Here the sample has more than 120,000 clones; approximately 86% occur a single time. 17% of the sample belongs to the ten largest clones.

The receptor was derived from a woman in her forties or fifties with renal cell carcinoma. This chain joins TRBV9 to TRBJ2-5; confidence is insufficient to name the D gene. Sequenced material: blood, taken from a patient whose treatment included radiotherapy and nephrectomy. The CDR3 has the sequence CASSRTGPWETQYF. In nucleotide form, the sequence is TGTGCCAGCAGCCGGACCGGGCCGTGGGAGACCCAGTACTTC.